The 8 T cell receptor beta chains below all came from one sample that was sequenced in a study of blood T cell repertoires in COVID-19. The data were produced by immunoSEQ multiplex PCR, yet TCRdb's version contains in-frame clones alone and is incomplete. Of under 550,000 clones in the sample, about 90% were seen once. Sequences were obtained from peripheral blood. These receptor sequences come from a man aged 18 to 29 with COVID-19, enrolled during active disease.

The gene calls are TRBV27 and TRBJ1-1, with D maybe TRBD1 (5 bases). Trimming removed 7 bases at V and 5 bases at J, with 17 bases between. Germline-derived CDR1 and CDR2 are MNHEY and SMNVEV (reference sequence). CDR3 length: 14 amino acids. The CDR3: CASIDRGWGTEAFF. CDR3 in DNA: TGTGCCAGCATTGATAGGGGTTGGGGAACTGAAGCTTTCTTT.

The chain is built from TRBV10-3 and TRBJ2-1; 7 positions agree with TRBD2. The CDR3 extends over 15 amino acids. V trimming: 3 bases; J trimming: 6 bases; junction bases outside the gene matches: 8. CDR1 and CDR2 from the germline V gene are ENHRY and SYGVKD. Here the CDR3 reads CAISDSAGVGNEQFF. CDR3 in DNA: TGTGCCATCAGTGACTCTGCGGGAGTGGGCAATGAGCAGTTCTTC.

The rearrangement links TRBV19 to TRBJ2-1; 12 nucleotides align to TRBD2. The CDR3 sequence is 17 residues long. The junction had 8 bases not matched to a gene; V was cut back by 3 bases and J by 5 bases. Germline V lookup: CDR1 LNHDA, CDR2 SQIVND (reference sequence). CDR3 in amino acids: CASSISSGRALNNEQFF. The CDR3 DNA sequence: TGTGCCAGTAGTATCTCTAGCGGGAGGGCCCTGAACAATGAGCAGTTCTTC.

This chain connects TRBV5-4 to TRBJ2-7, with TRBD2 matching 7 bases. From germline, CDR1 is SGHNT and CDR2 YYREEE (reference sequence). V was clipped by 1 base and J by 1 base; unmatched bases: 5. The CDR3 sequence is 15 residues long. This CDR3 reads CASSLSGGTSYEQYF. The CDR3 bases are TGTGCCAGCAGCTTGTCCGGGGGGACTTCCTACGAGCAGTACTTC.

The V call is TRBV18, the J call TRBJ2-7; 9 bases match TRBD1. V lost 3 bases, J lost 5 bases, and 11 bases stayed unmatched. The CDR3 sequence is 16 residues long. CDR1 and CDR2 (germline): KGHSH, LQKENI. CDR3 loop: CASSPIGTGRVHEQYF. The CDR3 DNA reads TGTGCCAGCTCACCTATTGGGACAGGGCGCGTGCACGAGCAGTACTTC.

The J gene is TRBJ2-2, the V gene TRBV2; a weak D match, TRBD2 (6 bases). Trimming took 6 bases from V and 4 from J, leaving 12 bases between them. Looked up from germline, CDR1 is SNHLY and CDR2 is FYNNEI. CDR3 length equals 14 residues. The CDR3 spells CASRGLIRTGELFF. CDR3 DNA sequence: TGTGCCAGCAGGGGACTGATACGCACCGGGGAGCTGTTTTTT.

CDR3: CASTPGRYSGNTIYF. The CDR3, as DNA: TGTGCCAGCACGCCAGGCCGATACTCTGGAAACACCATATATTTT. The rearrangement uses TRBV2 and TRBJ1-3, with D unresolved. The V gene's germline CDR1 is SNHLY and CDR2 FYNNEI. The length of the CDR3 is 15 residues. V was pared by 7 bases and J by 0 bases, with 13 bases between. The entire variable domain, with the rest obtained from reference TRBV2 and TRBJ1-3, is as follows: EPEVTQTPSHQVTQMGQEVILRCVPISNHLYFYWYRQILGQKVEFLVSFYNNEISEKSEIFDDQFSVERPDGSNFTLKIRSTKLEDSAMYFCASTPGRYSGNTIYFGEGSWLTVV.

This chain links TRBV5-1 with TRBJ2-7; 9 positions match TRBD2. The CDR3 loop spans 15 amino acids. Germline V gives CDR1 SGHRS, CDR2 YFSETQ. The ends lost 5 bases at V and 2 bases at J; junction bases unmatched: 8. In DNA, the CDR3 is TGCGCCAGCAGGCCCTCGACTAGCGGACCCTACGAGCAGTACTTC. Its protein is CASRPSTSGPYEQYF.